The sequence of this T cell receptor (beta chain) was determined in a study of tumor-infiltrating lymphocytes in localized non-small cell lung cancer. Across the study: Tumor tissue and non-adjacent uninvolved lung came from each patient.

This table comes from immunoSEQ multiplex PCR, and its TCRdb copy is limited to in-frame clones, with some not included. The data show over 2,500 clones, 52% seen once. From germline, CDR1 is MNHEY and CDR2 SVGAGI. There are 13 residues in the CDR3. The V and J ends lost 2 bases and 0 bases respectively, with 5 bases between them. With regard to this clone: The target antigen is unknown.

Study-level findings and limits: T-cell fraction did not differ between immunotypes IM1 and IM2.

The receptor was derived from a human donor with non-small cell lung cancer. The rearrangement links TRBV6-5 to TRBJ2-7; D call uncertain. Input material: uninvolved lung tissue not adjacent to the tumor. In DNA, the CDR3 is TGTGCCAGCAGTTACGGCGACTCCTACGAGCAGTACTTC. Encoded protein: CASSYGDSYEQYF.